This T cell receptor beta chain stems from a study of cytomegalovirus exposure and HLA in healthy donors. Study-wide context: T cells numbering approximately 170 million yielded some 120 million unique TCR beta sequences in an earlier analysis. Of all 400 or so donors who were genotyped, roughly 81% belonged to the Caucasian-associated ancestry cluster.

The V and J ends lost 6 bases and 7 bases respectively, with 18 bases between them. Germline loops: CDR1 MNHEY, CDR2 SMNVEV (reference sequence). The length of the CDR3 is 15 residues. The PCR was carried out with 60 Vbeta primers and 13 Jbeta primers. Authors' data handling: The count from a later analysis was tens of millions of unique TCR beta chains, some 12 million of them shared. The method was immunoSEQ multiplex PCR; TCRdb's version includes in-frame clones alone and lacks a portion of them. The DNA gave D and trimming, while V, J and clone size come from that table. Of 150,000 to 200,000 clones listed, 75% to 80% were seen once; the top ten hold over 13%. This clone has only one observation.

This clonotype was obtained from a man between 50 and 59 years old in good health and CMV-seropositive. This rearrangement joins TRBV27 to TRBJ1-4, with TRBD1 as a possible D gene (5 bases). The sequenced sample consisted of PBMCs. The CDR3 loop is CASSPRTPRGEKLFF. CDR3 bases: TGTGCCAGCAGCCCACGGACCCCAAGGGGTGAAAAACTGTTTTTT.